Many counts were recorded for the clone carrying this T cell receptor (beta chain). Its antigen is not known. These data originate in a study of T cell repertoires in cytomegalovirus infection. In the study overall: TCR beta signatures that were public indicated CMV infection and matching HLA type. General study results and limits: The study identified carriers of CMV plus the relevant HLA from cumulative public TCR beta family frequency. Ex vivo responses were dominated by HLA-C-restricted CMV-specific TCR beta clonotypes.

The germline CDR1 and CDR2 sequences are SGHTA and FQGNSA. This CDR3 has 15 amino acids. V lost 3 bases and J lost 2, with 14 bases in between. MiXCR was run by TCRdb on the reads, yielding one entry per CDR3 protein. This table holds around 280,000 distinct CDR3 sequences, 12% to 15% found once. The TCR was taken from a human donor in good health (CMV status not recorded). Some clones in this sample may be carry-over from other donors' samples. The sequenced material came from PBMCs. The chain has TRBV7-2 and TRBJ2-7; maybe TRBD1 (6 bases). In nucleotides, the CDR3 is TGTGCCAGCAGCTTGGACCCAGGGGTAACCTACGAGCAGTACTTC. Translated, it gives CASSLDPGVTYEQYF.